The rows below give T cell receptor beta chains drawn from one sample of a study of beta chain features in type 1 diabetes. Sequencing used immunoSEQ multiplex PCR; TCRdb keeps in-frame clones, though not all of them. The data contain under 300,000 clones, roughly 11% of them singletons. Sequenced material: naive CD4+ T cells from blood. All receptors derive from a man under 40 with type 1 diabetes. Each CDR3 is given without its conserved first and last residue. D genes are given only for firm matches.

CDR3 length: 13
V gene: TRBV18
J gene: TRBJ1-5
D gene: .
CDR3 protein: ASSPEANYNQPQH

CDR3 length: 13
V gene: TRBV5-1
J gene: TRBJ2-2
D gene: .
CDR3 protein: ASSLVPGNTGELF

CDR3 length: 11
V gene: TRBV28
J gene: TRBJ2-7
D gene: TRBD1
CDR3 protein: ASSSGQGYEQY

CDR3 length: 12
V gene: TRBV5-1
J gene: TRBJ2-1
D gene: .
CDR3 protein: ASSYRGENNEQF

CDR3 length: 12
V gene: TRBV5-1
J gene: TRBJ2-5
D gene: .
CDR3 protein: ASSPTSYQETQY

CDR3 length: 11
V gene: TRBV7-9
J gene: TRBJ2-3
D gene: .
CDR3 protein: ASNEAGRDTQY

CDR3 length: 13
V gene: TRBV2
J gene: TRBJ1-4
D gene: TRBD1
CDR3 protein: ASNQGGTGREKLF

CDR3 length: 11
V gene: TRBV5-1
J gene: TRBJ2-7
D gene: .
CDR3 protein: ASSSGASGEQY

CDR3 length: 11
V gene: TRBV29-1
J gene: TRBJ1-6
D gene: .
CDR3 protein: SAKQGRNSPLH

CDR3 length: 11
V gene: TRBV27
J gene: TRBJ1-5
D gene: .
CDR3 protein: ASSLQGHQPQH

CDR3 length: 11
V gene: TRBV2
J gene: TRBJ1-6
D gene: .
CDR3 protein: ASTGREASPLH

CDR3 length: 11
V gene: TRBV5-8
J gene: TRBJ2-1
D gene: .
CDR3 protein: ASPSVAYNEQF

CDR3 length: 10
V gene: TRBV6-5
J gene: TRBJ2-3
D gene: .
CDR3 protein: ASSYSGARQY

CDR3 length: 12
V gene: TRBV9
J gene: TRBJ1-2
D gene: TRBD1
CDR3 protein: ASSPRTGGHGYT

CDR3 length: 12
V gene: TRBV19
J gene: TRBJ2-1
D gene: TRBD2
CDR3 protein: ASASGGGVYEQF

CDR3 length: 15
V gene: TRBV11-2
J gene: TRBJ2-2
D gene: .
CDR3 protein: ASSLAGGAGDTGELF

CDR3 length: 14
V gene: TRBV28
J gene: TRBJ2-1
D gene: TRBD2
CDR3 protein: ASSLYLAGGRNEQF

CDR3 length: 11
V gene: TRBV30
J gene: TRBJ1-1
D gene: .
CDR3 protein: AWSVGGNTEAF

CDR3 length: 11
V gene: TRBV7-9
J gene: TRBJ2-7
D gene: .
CDR3 protein: ASSLTVHYEQY

CDR3 length: 12
V gene: TRBV5-1
J gene: TRBJ2-1
D gene: TRBD1
CDR3 protein: ASSAGQGSDEQF

CDR3 length: 11
V gene: TRBV19
J gene: TRBJ1-5
D gene: .
CDR3 protein: ATAQGSNQPQH

CDR3 length: 11
V gene: TRBV30
J gene: TRBJ2-2
D gene: .
CDR3 protein: AWSVGRGVELF

CDR3 length: 12
V gene: TRBV2
J gene: TRBJ2-5
D gene: .
CDR3 protein: ASSDRQGSETQY

CDR3 length: 15
V gene: TRBV28
J gene: TRBJ1-2
D gene: TRBD1
CDR3 protein: ASSLWGPGQGNYGYT

CDR3 length: 13
V gene: TRBV7-2
J gene: TRBJ2-3
D gene: TRBD1
CDR3 protein: ASSSRQGGTDTQY

CDR3 length: 17
V gene: TRBV11-1
J gene: TRBJ2-5
D gene: TRBD1
CDR3 protein: ASSSRPGTGSDRRETQY

CDR3 length: 11
V gene: TRBV11-2
J gene: TRBJ1-5
D gene: .
CDR3 protein: ASSVGSNQPQH

CDR3 length: 10
V gene: TRBV30
J gene: TRBJ2-7
D gene: .
CDR3 protein: AWSVGQGAMH

CDR3 length: 13
V gene: TRBV6-1
J gene: TRBJ2-7
D gene: .
CDR3 protein: ASSEGPREPYEQY

CDR3 length: 15
V gene: TRBV11-2
J gene: TRBJ2-1
D gene: TRBD2
CDR3 protein: ASSLGLAGSSYNEQF

CDR3 length: 11
V gene: TRBV6-1
J gene: TRBJ1-2
D gene: .
CDR3 protein: ASSESGISGYT

CDR3 length: 13
V gene: TRBV5-1
J gene: TRBJ2-1
D gene: TRBD2
CDR3 protein: ASSLGTSSFDEQF

CDR3 length: 13
V gene: TRBV30
J gene: TRBJ2-3
D gene: TRBD2
CDR3 protein: AWTRLAGAPDTQY

CDR3 length: 12
V gene: TRBV4-2
J gene: TRBJ1-5
D gene: TRBD1
CDR3 protein: ASSQGQSNQPQH

CDR3 length: 9
V gene: TRBV28
J gene: TRBJ2-7
D gene: .
CDR3 protein: ASSYSGEQY

CDR3 length: 11
V gene: TRBV9
J gene: TRBJ1-2
D gene: TRBD1
CDR3 protein: ASSAGQAYGYT

CDR3 length: 13
V gene: TRBV18
J gene: TRBJ2-5
D gene: TRBD1
CDR3 protein: ASSPRTGPLETQY

CDR3 length: 14
V gene: TRBV18
J gene: TRBJ2-5
D gene: TRBD1
CDR3 protein: ASSPPTGGHQETQY

CDR3 length: 12
V gene: TRBV10-3
J gene: TRBJ2-3
D gene: .
CDR3 protein: AIKGADGRDTQY

CDR3 length: 13
V gene: TRBV7-2
J gene: TRBJ2-2
D gene: .
CDR3 protein: ASSFQGSGTGELF

CDR3 length: 10
V gene: TRBV5-6
J gene: TRBJ1-1
D gene: .
CDR3 protein: ASSSQFFEAF